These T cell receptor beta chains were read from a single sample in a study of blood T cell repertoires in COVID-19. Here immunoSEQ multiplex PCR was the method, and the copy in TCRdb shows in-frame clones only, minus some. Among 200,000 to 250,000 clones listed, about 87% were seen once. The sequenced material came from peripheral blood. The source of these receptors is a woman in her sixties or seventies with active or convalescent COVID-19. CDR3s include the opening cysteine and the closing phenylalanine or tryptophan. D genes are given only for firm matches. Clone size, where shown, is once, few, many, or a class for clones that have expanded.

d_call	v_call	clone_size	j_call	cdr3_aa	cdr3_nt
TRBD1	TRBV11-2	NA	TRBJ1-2	CASSPLVQGAEGYTF	TGTGCCAGCAGCCCTTTGGTACAGGGGGCAGAGGGCTACACCTTC
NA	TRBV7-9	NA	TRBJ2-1	CASSIQALTYNEQFF	TGTGCCAGCAGCATTCAGGCGCTGACCTACAATGAGCAGTTCTTC
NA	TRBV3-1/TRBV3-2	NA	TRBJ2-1	CASSRASYNEQFF	TGTGCCAGCAGCCGGGCCTCCTACAATGAGCAGTTCTTC
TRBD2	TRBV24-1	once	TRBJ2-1	CATSDFLAGARGEQFF	TGTGCCACCAGTGATTTCCTAGCGGGGGCACGGGGTGAGCAGTTCTTC
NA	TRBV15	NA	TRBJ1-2	CATSREGATFSHGYTF	TGTGCCACCAGCAGAGAAGGGGCCACTTTTTCTCATGGCTACACCTTC
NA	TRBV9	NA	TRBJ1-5	CASSVAFRGGNQPQHF	TGTGCCAGCAGCGTAGCTTTTCGAGGAGGCAATCAGCCCCAGCATTTT
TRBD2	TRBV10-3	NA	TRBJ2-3	CAISSAGVSTDTQYF	TGTGCCATCAGCTCGGCGGGGGTAAGCACAGATACGCAGTATTTT
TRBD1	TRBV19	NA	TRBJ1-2	CASSIGQGDGYTF	TGTGCCAGTAGTATAGGACAGGGAGACGGCTACACCTTC
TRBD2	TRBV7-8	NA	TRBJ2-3	CASSLRLAGSTDTQYF	TGTGCCAGCAGCTTAAGGCTAGCGGGAAGCACAGATACGCAGTATTTT
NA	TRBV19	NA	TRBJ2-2	CASSRGTSRNTGELFF	TGTGCCAGTAGCAGGGGAACCTCGCGAAACACCGGGGAGCTGTTTTTT
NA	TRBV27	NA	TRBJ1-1	CASQGMESTEAFF	TGTGCCAGCCAGGGGATGGAGAGCACTGAAGCTTTCTTT
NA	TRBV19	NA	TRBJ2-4	CASSTLNRGGNIQYF	TGTGCCAGTAGTACTCTAAACAGGGGAGGAAACATTCAGTACTTC
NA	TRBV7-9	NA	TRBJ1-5	CASSSIGQSNQPQHF	TGTGCCAGCAGCTCAATTGGACAGAGCAATCAGCCCCAGCATTTT
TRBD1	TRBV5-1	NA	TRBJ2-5	CASSLYTGGVGQETQYF	TGCGCCAGCAGCTTGTACACAGGGGGCGTGGGGCAAGAGACCCAGTACTTC